This section outlines one T cell receptor (beta chain) sequence together with its context. Its antigen is not identified. This sample was taken from a study of T cell responses to AZD1222 COVID-19 vaccine. As for the study in general: Samples with a second dose at about 4 or about 12 weeks were pooled together.

V lost 5 bases, J lost 7 bases, and 12 bases lay in between. The length of the CDR3 is 13 residues. Germline V gene lookup returns CDR1 SEHNR and CDR2 FQNEAQ (reference sequence). Study conclusions and caveats: Breadth and depth of Spike-specific TCRs rose after two AZD1222 doses. Reports say nearly half of spike-specific TCRs go after unmutated variant regions. Baseline seropositivity characterized only 5 or 6 AZD1222 recipients.

The table came from immunoSEQ multiplex PCR; TCRdb's copy has only in-frame clones and leaves some out. Among more than 150,000 clones listed, approximately 90% were seen once. This sequence was found in an adult in good health. This specimen was peripheral blood, taken on day 0 of AZD1222 vaccination. The V call is TRBV7-9, the J call TRBJ1-5; D remains ambiguous. The CDR3 nucleotides are TGTGCCAGCAGCCTAGGAGAAGGGCAGCCCCAGCATTTT. Protein sequence: CASSLGEGQPQHF. The full variable domain, with the rest looked up from reference TRBV7-9 and TRBJ1-5, is DTGVSQNPRHKITKRGQNVTFRCDPISEHNRLYWYRQTLGQGPEFLTYFQNEAQLEKSRLLSDRFSAERPKGSFSTLEIQRTEQGDSAMYLCASSLGEGQPQHFGDGTRLSIL.